This T cell receptor (beta chain) was observed in a study of blood T cell repertoires in COVID-19. Study overall: From the United States, Italy and Spain came samples of acute and convalescent COVID-19. From T cells, B-cell-depleted T cells, or PBMCs came the material, which was cDNA or gDNA.

Some clones are missing from TCRdb's copy, which holds only in-frame ones; the method was immunoSEQ multiplex PCR. The repertoire holds 150,000 to 180,000 clones, with 75% to 85% as singletons. Recruited during active infection, patients (from Seattle) were subsequently followed longitudinally. This CDR3 comprises 12 residues. Germline CDR1 GTSNPN, CDR2 SVGIG (reference sequence). The sequencing input was peripheral blood. The chain uses TRBV30 and TRBJ1-5, with 9 bases fitting TRBD1. The sequence derives from a woman aged 55-70 years with COVID-19, enrolled during active disease. For the CDR3, the DNA is TGTGCTTGGGACAGGGGCAATCAGCCCCAGCATTTT. Translation: CAWDRGNQPQHF.